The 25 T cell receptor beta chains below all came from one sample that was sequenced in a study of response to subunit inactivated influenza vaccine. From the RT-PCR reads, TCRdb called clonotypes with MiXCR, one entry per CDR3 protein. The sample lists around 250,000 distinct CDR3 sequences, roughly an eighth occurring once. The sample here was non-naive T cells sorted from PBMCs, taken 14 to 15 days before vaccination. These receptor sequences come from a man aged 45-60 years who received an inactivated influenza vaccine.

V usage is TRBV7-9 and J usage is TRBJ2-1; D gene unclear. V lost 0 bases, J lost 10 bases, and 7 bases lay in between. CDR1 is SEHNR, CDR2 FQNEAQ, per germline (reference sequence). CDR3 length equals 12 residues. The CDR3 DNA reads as TGTGCCAGCAGCTTAGCGTCCTGGGAGCAGTTCTTC. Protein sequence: CASSLASWEQFF.

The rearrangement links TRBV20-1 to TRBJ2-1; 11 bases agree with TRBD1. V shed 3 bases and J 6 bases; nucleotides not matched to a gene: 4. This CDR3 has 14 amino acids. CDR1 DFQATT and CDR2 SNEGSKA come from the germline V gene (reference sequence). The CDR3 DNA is TGCAGTGCTAGGGGACAGGGGGGAGGCAATGAGCAGTTCTTC. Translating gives CSARGQGGGNEQFF.

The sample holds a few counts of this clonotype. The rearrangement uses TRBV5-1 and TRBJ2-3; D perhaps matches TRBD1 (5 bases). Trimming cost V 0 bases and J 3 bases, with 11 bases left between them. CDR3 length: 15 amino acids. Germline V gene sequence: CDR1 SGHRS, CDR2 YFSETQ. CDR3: CASSLAPGRTDTQYF. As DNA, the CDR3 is TGCGCCAGCAGCTTGGCTCCAGGGCGGACAGATACGCAGTATTTT.

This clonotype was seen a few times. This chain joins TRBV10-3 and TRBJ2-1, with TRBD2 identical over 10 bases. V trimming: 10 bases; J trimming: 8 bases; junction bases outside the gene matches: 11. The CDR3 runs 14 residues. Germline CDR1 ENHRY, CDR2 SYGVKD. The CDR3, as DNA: TGTGCCACCATCACCGGGACTAGCGACGATGAGCAGTTCTTC. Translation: CATITGTSDDEQFF.

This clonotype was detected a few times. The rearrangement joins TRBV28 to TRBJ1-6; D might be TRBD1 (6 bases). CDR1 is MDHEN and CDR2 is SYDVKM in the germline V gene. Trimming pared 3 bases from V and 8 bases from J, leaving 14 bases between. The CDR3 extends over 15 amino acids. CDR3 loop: CASSLGGRVDSPLHF. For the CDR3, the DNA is TGTGCCAGCAGTTTGGGGGGGCGCGTGGATTCACCCCTCCACTTT.

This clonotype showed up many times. CDR3 coding DNA: TGTGCCAGCAGTCGGGACAGGGTGAACACTGAAGCTTTCTTT. It is translated as CASSRDRVNTEAFF. The chain uses TRBV5-4 and TRBJ1-1; 9 nucleotides line up with TRBD1. The CDR3 is 14 residues long. The germline V gene has CDR1 SGHNT and CDR2 YYREEE (reference sequence). J was trimmed by 0 bases and V by 5 bases; bases with no gene match: 2.

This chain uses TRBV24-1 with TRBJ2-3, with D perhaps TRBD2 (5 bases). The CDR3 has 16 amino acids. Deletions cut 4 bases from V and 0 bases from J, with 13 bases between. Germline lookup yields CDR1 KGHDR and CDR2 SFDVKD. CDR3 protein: CATSETVRESTDTQYF. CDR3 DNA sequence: TGTGCCACCAGTGAAACTGTAAGGGAGAGCACAGATACGCAGTATTTT.

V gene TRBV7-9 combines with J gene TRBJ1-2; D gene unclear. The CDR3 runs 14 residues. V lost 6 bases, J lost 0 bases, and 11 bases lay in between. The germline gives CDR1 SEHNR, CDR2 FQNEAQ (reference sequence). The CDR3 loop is CASSYLTPNYGYTF. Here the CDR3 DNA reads TGTGCCAGCAGTTACTTGACACCTAACTATGGCTACACCTTC.

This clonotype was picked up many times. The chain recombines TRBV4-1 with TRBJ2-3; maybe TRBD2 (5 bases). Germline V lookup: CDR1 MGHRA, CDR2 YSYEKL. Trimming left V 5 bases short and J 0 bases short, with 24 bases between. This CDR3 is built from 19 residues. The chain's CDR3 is CASSFQSRRGGSSTDTQYF. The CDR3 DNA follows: TGCGCCAGCAGCTTCCAATCCCGAAGAGGCGGGTCTAGCACAGATACGCAGTATTTT.

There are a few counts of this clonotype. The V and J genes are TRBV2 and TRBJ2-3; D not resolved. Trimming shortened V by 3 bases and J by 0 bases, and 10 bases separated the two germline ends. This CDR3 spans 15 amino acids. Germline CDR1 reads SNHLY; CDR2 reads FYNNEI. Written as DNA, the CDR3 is TGTGCCAGCAGTGATTGGCGGCCTAGCACAGATACGCAGTATTTT. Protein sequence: CASSDWRPSTDTQYF.

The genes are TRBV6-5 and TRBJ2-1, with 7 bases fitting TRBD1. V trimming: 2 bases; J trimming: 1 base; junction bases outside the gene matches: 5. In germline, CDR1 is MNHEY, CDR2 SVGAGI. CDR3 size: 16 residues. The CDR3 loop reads CASSYSAGGSYNEQFF. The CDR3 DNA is TGTGCCAGCAGTTACAGCGCAGGGGGATCCTACAATGAGCAGTTCTTC.

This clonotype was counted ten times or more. This chain's CDR3 is CASSLRGAQYNEQFF. The CDR3 DNA reads as TGCGCCAGCAGCTTACGTGGGGCCCAATACAATGAGCAGTTCTTC. This chain connects TRBV5-1 to TRBJ2-1; D might be TRBD1 (5 bases). V was shortened by 2 bases and J by 4 bases, with 13 bases between the two germline ends. Germline-derived CDR1 and CDR2 are SGHRS and YFSETQ. CDR3 length: 15 amino acids.

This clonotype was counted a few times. The CDR3 DNA is TGTGCCAGCAGAAATAAGCCGGGACATCAGGGCACTGAAGCTTTCTTT. The encoded protein is CASRNKPGHQGTEAFF. The chain joins TRBV6-1 to TRBJ1-1; tentatively, D is TRBD1 (6 bases). This CDR3 region has 16 residues. Germline V gives CDR1 MNHNS, CDR2 SASEGT. Trimming removed 6 bases at V and 4 bases at J, with 21 bases between.

CDR3 amino acids: CASRELYRGEKLFF. CDR3 nucleotides: TGTGCCAGCAGAGAACTCTACAGGGGTGAAAAACTGTTTTTT. V usage is TRBV6-1 and J usage is TRBJ1-4, with TRBD1 matching 7 bases. The CDR3 covers 14 residues. V shed 6 bases and J 7 bases; nucleotides not matched to a gene: 8. The germline V gene encodes CDR1 MNHNS and CDR2 SASEGT.

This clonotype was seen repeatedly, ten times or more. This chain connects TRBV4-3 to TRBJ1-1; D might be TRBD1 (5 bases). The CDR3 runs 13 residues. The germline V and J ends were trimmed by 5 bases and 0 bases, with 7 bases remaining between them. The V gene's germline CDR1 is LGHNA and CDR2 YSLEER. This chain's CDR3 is CASSWGMNTEAFF. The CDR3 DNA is TGCGCCAGCAGCTGGGGGATGAACACTGAAGCTTTCTTT.

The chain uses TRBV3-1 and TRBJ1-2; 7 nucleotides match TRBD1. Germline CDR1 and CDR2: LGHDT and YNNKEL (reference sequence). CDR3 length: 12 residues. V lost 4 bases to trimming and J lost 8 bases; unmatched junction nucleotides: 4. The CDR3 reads CASSRDRVGYTF. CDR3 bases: TGTGCCAGCAGCCGAGACAGGGTCGGCTACACCTTC.

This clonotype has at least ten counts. The CDR3 DNA is TGCGCCAGCAGCTTGCGGGGGCTCGGAAACACCATATATTTT. Its protein is CASSLRGLGNTIYF. The J gene is TRBJ1-3, the V gene TRBV5-1; TRBD1 might be the D (6 bases). The CDR3 is 14 amino acids. Germline assignment: CDR1 SGHRS and CDR2 YFSETQ. Trimming stripped 1 base from V and 4 bases from J, with 9 bases between.

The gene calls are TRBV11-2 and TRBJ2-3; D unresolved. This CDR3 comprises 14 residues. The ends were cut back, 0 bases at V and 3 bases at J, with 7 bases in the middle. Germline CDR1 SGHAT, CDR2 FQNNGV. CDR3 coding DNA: TGTGCCAGCAGCTTAGACATACTAACAGATACGCAGTATTTT. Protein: CASSLDILTDTQYF.

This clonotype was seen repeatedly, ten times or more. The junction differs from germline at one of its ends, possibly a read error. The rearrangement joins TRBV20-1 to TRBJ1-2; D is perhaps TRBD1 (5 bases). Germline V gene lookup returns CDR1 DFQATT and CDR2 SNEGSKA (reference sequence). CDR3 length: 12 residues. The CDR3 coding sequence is TGCAGTGCTGGACTCGGGGCCGCCAGGGTTTACTTC. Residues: CSAGLGAARVYF.

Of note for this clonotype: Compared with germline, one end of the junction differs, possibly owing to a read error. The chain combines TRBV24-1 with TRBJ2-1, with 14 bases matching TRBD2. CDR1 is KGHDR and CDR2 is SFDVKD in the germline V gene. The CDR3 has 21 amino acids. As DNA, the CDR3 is TGTGGCACCAGTGATCGGTGGAGTTTATGGGGACTAGCGGGAGAGTACAATGAGCAGTTCTTC. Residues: CGTSDRWSLWGLAGEYNEQFF.

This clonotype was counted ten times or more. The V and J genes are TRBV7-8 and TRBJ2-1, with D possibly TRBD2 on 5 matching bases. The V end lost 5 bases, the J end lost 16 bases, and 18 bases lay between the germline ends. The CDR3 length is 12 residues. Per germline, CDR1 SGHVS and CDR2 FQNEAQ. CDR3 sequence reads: CASSPPLARGFF. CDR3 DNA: TGTGCCAGCAGCCCGCCGTTGGCCCGGGGATTCTTC.

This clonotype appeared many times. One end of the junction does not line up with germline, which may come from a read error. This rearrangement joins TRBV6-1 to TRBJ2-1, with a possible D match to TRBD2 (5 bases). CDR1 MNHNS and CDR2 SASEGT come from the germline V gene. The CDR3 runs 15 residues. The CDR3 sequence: CASSEGRDLYNEQFF. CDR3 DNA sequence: TGTGCCAGCAGCGAAGGCCGGGATTTGTACAATGAGCAGTTCTTC.

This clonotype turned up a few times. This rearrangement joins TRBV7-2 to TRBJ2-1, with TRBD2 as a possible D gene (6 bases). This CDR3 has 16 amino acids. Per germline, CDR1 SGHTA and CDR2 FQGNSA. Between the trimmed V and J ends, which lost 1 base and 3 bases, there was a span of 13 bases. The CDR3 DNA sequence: TGTGCCAGCAGCTTAGAGGCGGGATTCGGCTACAATGAGCAGTTCTTC. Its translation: CASSLEAGFGYNEQFF.

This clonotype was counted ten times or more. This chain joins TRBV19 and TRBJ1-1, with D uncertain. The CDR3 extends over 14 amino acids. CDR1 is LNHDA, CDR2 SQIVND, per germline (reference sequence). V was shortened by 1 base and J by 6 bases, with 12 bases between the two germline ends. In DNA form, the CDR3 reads TGTGCCAGTAGTATAGGCCTTGCCAGGCCTGAAGCTTTCTTT. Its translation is CASSIGLARPEAFF.

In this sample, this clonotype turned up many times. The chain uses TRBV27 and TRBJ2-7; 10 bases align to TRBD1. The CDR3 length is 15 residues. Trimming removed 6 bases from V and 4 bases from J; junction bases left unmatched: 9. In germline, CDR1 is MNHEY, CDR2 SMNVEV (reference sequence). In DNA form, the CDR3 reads TGTGCCAGCAGCCTTGGGACAGGGGATCTTTACGAGCAGTACTTC. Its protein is CASSLGTGDLYEQYF.